The 8 T cell receptor beta chains listed next were all sequenced from one sample in a study of immune evolution from preneoplasia to lung adenocarcinoma. Data came from immunoSEQ multiplex PCR; TCRdb stores just in-frame clones and leaves some out. This table has 9,000 to 10,000 clones, roughly 80% appearing once. The specimen sequenced was FFPE minimally invasive lung adenocarcinoma tissue. The receptors shown here come from a donor of 70 years or more with lung adenocarcinoma.

The chain has TRBV28 and TRBJ2-3, with D tentatively TRBD2 (6 bases). This CDR3 spans 18 amino acids. Per the germline V gene, CDR1 is MDHEN and CDR2 is SYDVKM. Between the trimmed V and J ends, which lost 5 bases and 1 base, there was a span of 22 bases. The CDR3 sequence: CASSGLLLGSGGTDTQYF. The CDR3 bases are TGTGCCAGCAGTGGGCTTCTGTTGGGGTCGGGGGGCACAGATACGCAGTATTTT.

With respect to this clone: Additional DNA sequences in this sample encode the identical CDR3. The chain carries TRBV27 and TRBJ2-7, with D unresolved. The V gene lost 4 bases and the J gene lost 4 bases, with 5 bases spanning the gap. The V gene's germline CDR1 is MNHEY and CDR2 SMNVEV (reference sequence). The CDR3 totals 11 residues. CDR3 amino acids: CASSSGYEQYF. The CDR3 nucleotides are TGTGCCAGCAGTTCTGGATACGAGCAGTACTTC.

This clone was seen a single time. The chain employs TRBV13 and TRBJ1-2; TRBD1 agrees at 9 bases. This CDR3 contains 13 residues. Looked up from germline, CDR1 is PRHDT and CDR2 is FYEKMQ (reference sequence). With 4 bases clipped from V and 6 bases from J, the junction kept 3 bases outside the gene matches. CDR3 amino acids: CASSWTGVDGYTF. CDR3 DNA: TGTGCCAGCAGCTGGACAGGGGTAGATGGCTACACCTTC. The whole variable domain, filled in from reference TRBV13 and TRBJ1-2, reads AAGVIQSPRHLIKEKRETATLKCYPIPRHDTVYWYQQGPGQDPQFLISFYEKMQSDKGSIPDRFSAQQFSDYHSELNMSSLELGDSALYFCASSWTGVDGYTFGSGTRLTVV.

This clone showed up just a few times. This chain joins TRBV28 and TRBJ2-1; 9 nucleotides line up with TRBD1. The CDR3 totals 15 residues. Germline CDR1 is MDHEN and CDR2 is SYDVKM. Unmatched junction bases numbered 10, after V lost 5 bases and J lost 8 bases. CDR3 nucleotide sequence: TGTGCCAGCAGTCAATGGACAGGGGATGTCCATGAGCAGTTCTTC. Its protein is CASSQWTGDVHEQFF.

CDR3 loop: CATSRGTENTEAFF. The DNA for the CDR3 is TGTGCCACCAGCAGGGGGACAGAGAACACTGAAGCTTTCTTT. V gene TRBV15 combines with J gene TRBJ1-1, with TRBD1 identical over 7 bases. V lost 3 bases to trimming and J lost 1 base; unmatched junction nucleotides: 2. The CDR3 is 14 residues long. Germline V CDR1 and CDR2: LNHNV, YYDKDF (reference sequence).

The chain couples TRBV18 to TRBJ1-1; D is unresolved. The CDR3 length is 14 residues. V gave up 2 bases and J gave up 0 bases, with 7 bases separating them. Germline CDR1 KGHSH, CDR2 LQKENI. CDR3 region: CASSPDTLNTEAFF. The CDR3 DNA reads TGTGCCAGCTCACCAGACACCTTGAACACTGAAGCTTTCTTT.

The chain uses TRBV5-4 and TRBJ2-3, with TRBD2 matching 11 bases. Germline V gene lookup returns CDR1 SGHNT and CDR2 YYREEE (reference sequence). V lost 2 bases and J lost 3; bases outside the gene matches: 5. CDR3 size: 16 residues. As DNA, the CDR3 is TGTGCCAGCAGCTTACTACTAGCGGGAGCTACAGATACGCAGTATTTT. Translating it yields CASSLLLAGATDTQYF. Supplemented by reference TRBV5-4 and TRBJ2-3, the full variable domain reads ETGVTQSPTHLIKTRGQQVTLRCSSQSGHNTVSWYQQALGQGPQFIFQYYREEENGRGNFPPRFSGLQFPNYSSELNVNALELDDSALYLCASSLLLAGATDTQYFGPGTRLTVL.

The V call is TRBV11-2, the J call TRBJ2-7; the D gene is possibly TRBD2 (6 bases). The CDR3 length is 15 residues. Germline CDR1 SGHAT, CDR2 FQNNGV. The germline V and J ends were trimmed by 2 bases and 3 bases, with 14 bases remaining between them. The CDR3 DNA is TGTGCCAGCAGCTTATTGGCGGGAACCAACTACGAGCAGTACTTC. This gives the protein CASSLLAGTNYEQYF.